Below, 3 T cell receptor beta chains from the same sample are listed, as sequenced in a study of blood T cell repertoires in COVID-19. Measured with immunoSEQ multiplex PCR; TCRdb has only the in-frame clones, and not every one. This sample yields a few hundred thousand clones, of which 87% are seen a single time; about 10% belongs to the top ten. The sequenced sample consisted of peripheral blood. The receptors derive from a woman in her twenties or thirties with COVID-19, enrolled during active disease.

The chain combines TRBV9 with TRBJ2-7, with 8 bases fitting TRBD1. Per germline, CDR1 SGDLS and CDR2 YYNGEE. This CDR3 comprises 12 residues. The V and J ends lost 3 bases and 9 bases, in that order; junction bases with no gene match: 5. The DNA for the CDR3 is TGTGCCAGCAGCGGCCGACAGGGGCGGCAGTACTTC. This codes for CASSGRQGRQYF. Drawing the rest from reference TRBV9 and TRBJ2-7, the complete variable domain is DSGVTQTPKHLITATGQRVTLRCSPRSGDLSVYWYQQSLDQGLQFLIQYYNGEERAKGNILERFSAQQFPDLHSELNLSSLELGDSALYFCASSGRQGRQYFGPGTRLTVT.

V usage is TRBV10-3 and J usage is TRBJ2-5; possibly TRBD1 for D (6 bases). Trimming took off 5 bases at V and 3 bases at J, with 10 bases between the two ends. CDR1 and CDR2 (germline): ENHRY, SYGVKD. CDR3 length: 13 amino acids. This chain's CDR3 is CAISSRGEETQYF. CDR3 in DNA: TGTGCCATCAGTTCCAGGGGAGAAGAGACCCAGTACTTC.

The chain has TRBV7-2 and TRBJ1-2; 8 bases match TRBD1. J was trimmed by 5 bases and V by 3 bases; bases with no gene match: 8. The CDR3 is made up of 15 amino acids. Germline loops: CDR1 SGHTA, CDR2 FQGNSA. Here the CDR3 reads CASSLLTGVKYGYTF. The CDR3 region has the DNA TGTGCCAGCAGCTTGTTGACAGGGGTGAAGTATGGCTACACCTTC.